The clone carrying this TCR beta chain was detected once. These data come from a study of T cell changes during pregnancy in multiple sclerosis. Method: immunoSEQ multiplex PCR; TCRdb's copy keeps in-frame clones and lacks some. Here the sample spans just under 100,000 clones, approximately 93% being singletons. This TCR derives from a female donor with multiple sclerosis, enrolled in a pregnancy study. The material sequenced was peripheral blood, taken after pregnancy.

CDR3 nucleotide sequence: TGTGCCACCACACAGGGACCTAATGAAAAACTGTTTTTT. It encodes CATTQGPNEKLFF. V and J are TRBV10-3 and TRBJ1-4; TRBD1 is a possible D gene (6 bases). V was cut by 10 bases and J by 3 bases, with 12 bases left in between. The CDR3 totals 13 residues. Looked up from germline, CDR1 is ENHRY and CDR2 is SYGVKD.